The 13 T cell receptor beta chains presented below share a single source sample, sequenced in a study of cytomegalovirus exposure and HLA in healthy donors. The PCR had 60 Vbeta and 13 Jbeta primers. Produced via immunoSEQ multiplex PCR; TCRdb's table is partial and in-frame only. The table lists some 160,000 clones, over 70% of them singletons, with around 1.4% in the top ten. The sample taken for sequencing was PBMCs. The source of these receptors is a woman under 30 in good health and CMV-seronegative.

The chain recombines TRBV6-5 with TRBJ2-7; 7 nucleotides agree with TRBD1. The ends lost 4 bases at V and 4 bases at J; junction bases unmatched: 10. The CDR3 covers 15 residues. Looked up from germline, CDR1 is MNHEY and CDR2 is SVGAGI. CDR3 amino acids: CASSLGRLRGYEQYF. CDR3 nucleotide sequence: TGTGCCAGCAGTTTGGGGAGACTCAGGGGGTACGAGCAGTACTTC.

This chain connects TRBV9 to TRBJ2-7, with D tentatively TRBD2 (5 bases). Germline assignment: CDR1 SGDLS and CDR2 YYNGEE. Trimming cost V 0 bases and J 1 base, with 5 bases left between them. The CDR3 runs to 13 residues. In DNA form, the CDR3 reads TGTGCCAGCAGCGTAGCGGGGTCCTACGAGCAGTACTTC. Encoded protein: CASSVAGSYEQYF.

This clone was counted a few times. This chain links TRBV5-1 with TRBJ1-3, with a possible D match to TRBD1 (6 bases). This CDR3 contains 13 residues. V lost 6 bases and J lost 3, with 10 bases in between. Germline CDR1 SGHRS, CDR2 YFSETQ. CDR3 in DNA: TGCGCCAGCACCCAGGGGTTTGGAAACACCATATATTTT. This translates into CASTQGFGNTIYF.

Only a few counts were recorded for this clone. This chain connects TRBV6-1 to TRBJ2-5; 8 nucleotides line up with TRBD1. The CDR3 has 13 amino acids. Trimming at V came to 4 bases and at J to 4 bases, leaving 2 bases not matched to a gene. The germline gives CDR1 MNHNS, CDR2 SASEGT. The CDR3 bases are TGTGCCAGCAGTGGGACAGGGAGAGAGACCCAGTACTTC. Protein sequence: CASSGTGRETQYF.

CDR3 coding DNA: TGTGCCAGCAGTTTAACTATTCAGGGGACTGAAGCTTTCTTT. This sequence encodes CASSLTIQGTEAFF. The chain combines TRBV28 with TRBJ1-1, with D possibly being TRBD1 (6 bases). Trimming stripped 2 bases from V and 5 bases from J, with 12 bases between. The CDR3 is 14 amino acids. Germline loops: CDR1 MDHEN, CDR2 SYDVKM.

In this sample, this clone turned up once. Other DNA sequences within the sample encode an identical CDR3. The chain combines TRBV27 with TRBJ1-1; tentative D call: TRBD1 (5 bases). This CDR3 comprises 14 residues. Germline values: CDR1 MNHEY, CDR2 SMNVEV (reference sequence). V was trimmed by 2 bases and J by 1 base, leaving 8 bases between them. The CDR3 loop reads CASSLRGPNTEAFF. The CDR3 nucleotides read TGTGCCAGCAGTTTAAGGGGCCCGAACACTGAAGCTTTCTTT.

In its sample, this clone was seen once. The rearrangement links TRBV27 to TRBJ1-2; maybe TRBD1 (6 bases). V shed 0 bases and J shed 2 bases, with 10 bases lying between them. The CDR3 runs to 15 residues. CDR1 is MNHEY and CDR2 is SMNVEV in the germline V gene (reference sequence). CDR3 sequence (DNA): TGTGCCAGCAGTTTATCAGTCAGGGGAAACTATGGCTACACCTTC. It yields the protein CASSLSVRGNYGYTF.

This chain links TRBV19 with TRBJ1-3, with D perhaps TRBD1 (6 bases). Germline CDR1 and CDR2: LNHDA and SQIVND (reference sequence). V shed 7 bases and J shed 2 bases, with 15 bases lying between them. The CDR3 is made up of 15 amino acids. CDR3 DNA sequence: TGTGCCAGTATTAAAGGGGGGGGAGCTGGAAACACCATATATTTT. Amino acid sequence: CASIKGGGAGNTIYF. The full variable domain, rest sourced from reference TRBV19 and TRBJ1-3, is DGGITQSPKYLFRKEGQNVTLSCEQNLNHDAMYWYRQDPGQGLRLIYYSQIVNDFQKGDIAEGYSVSREKKESFPLTVTSAQKNPTAFYLCASIKGGGAGNTIYFGEGSWLTVV.

V is TRBV19 and J is TRBJ2-7; TRBD1 aligns across 7 bases. Germline V gene sequence: CDR1 LNHDA, CDR2 SQIVND (reference sequence). With 9 bases clipped from V and 5 bases from J, the junction kept 16 bases outside the gene matches. This CDR3 is 15 amino acids long. DNA of the CDR3: TGTGCCAGCTCTCGGGTGGGACAGTCCCCCGACGAGCAGTACTTC. It codes for CASSRVGQSPDEQYF.

The gene calls are TRBV5-1 and TRBJ2-5, with TRBD1 matching over 7 bases. The J call is uncertain, as TRBJ2-7 better fits the DNA end. This CDR3 has 14 residues. Germline V gives CDR1 SGHRS, CDR2 YFSETQ. The CDR3 region is CASSYDRDSYEQYF. The CDR3 DNA is TGCGCCAGCAGCTACGACAGGGACTCCTACGAGCAGTACTTC.

The V gene is TRBV7-6, the J gene TRBJ2-5; 10 bases match TRBD2. Trimming cost V 4 bases and J 5 bases; bases outside gene matches: 7. CDR3 length: 15 residues. The germline V gene encodes CDR1 SGHVS and CDR2 FNYEAQ. CDR3 residues: CASSSSGGALETQYF. DNA for the CDR3: TGTGCCAGCAGCTCAAGCGGGGGGGCGTTGGAGACCCAGTACTTC. Combining the CDR3 with reference TRBV7-6 and TRBJ2-5 gives the whole variable domain GAGVSQSPRYKVTKRGQDVALRCDPISGHVSLYWYRQALGQGPEFLTYFNYEAQQDKSGLPNDRFSAERPEGSISTLTIQRTEQRDSAMYRCASSSSGGALETQYFGPGTRLLVL.

This chain connects TRBV21-1 to TRBJ2-4; the DNA was not used to check the table's D call, TRBD2. TRBV21-1 is a documented pseudogene. CDR3 size: 15 residues. The CDR3: CASRPTLSSKNGVHF. DNA for the CDR3: TGTGCCAGCAGGCCGACACTTTCCTCCAAAAACGGGGTGCACTTC.

This CDR3 is CASSKRPIRPDRGGSWDTQYF. The DNA of the CDR3 is TGTGCCAGCAGCAAAAGACCTATACGACCTGACAGGGGTGGATCGTGGGATACGCAGTATTTT. The V call is TRBV21-1, the J call TRBJ2-3; TRBD1 is the table's D call, not checked against the DNA. TRBV21-1 is an annotated pseudogene. The CDR3 runs 21 residues.